This entry features one T cell receptor beta chain sequence. Its antigen is not known. Deletions cut 7 bases from V and 5 bases from J, with 17 bases between. The CDR3 has 14 amino acids. CDR1 is MNHNS and CDR2 is SASEGT in the germline V gene. The sample belongs to a study of CD8 T cells in ankylosing spondylitis. TCRdb used MiXCR to reprocess the 5' RACE reads, holding one entry per CDR3 protein. The repertoire consists of fewer than 550,000 distinct CDR3 sequences, with over 4% occurring once and the leading ten covering around 3.5%. Findings and limits, study-wide: Matched ankylosing spondylitis synovial fluid reportedly contained a significantly enriched population of disease-linked clones. Several highly homologous variants formed a TCR beta motif that appeared characteristic of ankylosing spondylitis blood.

The sample was blood, either unsorted or a sorted T cell fraction (not recorded which). V is TRBV6-1 and J is TRBJ1-1; possible D gene TRBD1, 6 bases. The clonotype originates from a male donor with ankylosing spondylitis. CDR3 DNA sequence: TGTGCCAGCACCTACGGAGGGGGAGGTACTGAAGCTTTCTTT. Encoded protein: CASTYGGGGTEAFF.